This T cell receptor beta chain comes out of a study of T-cell reconstitution after alpha-beta-depleted transplantation in children. The sample holds a few counts of this clonotype. No antigen is known for it. The CDR3 length is 15 residues. V shed 2 bases and J 3 bases; nucleotides not matched to a gene: 4. The germline V gene has CDR1 LNHNV and CDR2 YYDKDF (reference sequence). A TCRbeta library incorporating unique molecular identifiers was prepared. TCRdb ran MiXCR on the PCR reads and lists one entry per CDR3 protein. The sample holds approximately 800,000 distinct CDR3 sequences, about 16% seen once. Findings and limits, study-wide: The main origin of T-cell counts and diversity one year after transplant was newly produced T cells. Recipient T cells and thymic progenitors that survived were the source of the high TCRbeta diversity seen at day 60 in some patients. Expanded graft clones numbering several hundred reportedly gave rise to alpha-beta T cells about two months after transplant.

This rearrangement joins TRBV15 to TRBJ1-1; 9 bases align to TRBD1. The starting material was PBMCs, mostly from graft donor cells, obtained 360 days after TCRalphabeta/CD19-depleted stem cell transplant. The clonotype comes from a male patient aged 10 to 17 who had a stem cell transplant for acute lymphoblastic leukemia, so the T cells may come from the graft donor. The CDR3: CATSRPHRGHTEAFF. The DNA for the CDR3 is TGTGCCACCAGCAGACCCCACAGGGGGCACACTGAAGCTTTCTTT.